The 18 T cell receptor beta chains below all came from one sample that was sequenced in a study of cytomegalovirus exposure and HLA in healthy donors. PCR primers comprised 60 Vbeta and 13 Jbeta primers. Sequenced by immunoSEQ multiplex PCR; TCRdb stores in-frame clones only, minus some. The sample consists of approximately 170,000 clones, over 70% of them appearing once. Sequencing was done on a sample of PBMCs. The receptors were gathered from a woman aged 40-49 years in good health and CMV-seropositive.

The gene calls are TRBV6-5 and TRBJ2-2; 9 nucleotides align to TRBD1. CDR1 MNHEY and CDR2 SVGAGI come from the germline V gene. With V trimmed by 6 bases and J by 3 bases, 5 bases remained unmatched. The CDR3 has 15 residues. The CDR3 DNA sequence: TGTGCCAGCAGAACAACAGGGGGCTACACCGGGGAGCTGTTTTTT. It codes for CASRTTGGYTGELFF.

The chain recombines TRBV2 with TRBJ1-1; D call uncertain. Germline V CDR1 and CDR2: SNHLY, FYNNEI. The ends were cut back, 5 bases at V and 10 bases at J, with 11 bases in the middle. The CDR3 runs 11 residues. The CDR3 region has the DNA TGTGCCAGCAGTACCCCGGGTCCAGCTTTCTTT. Translation: CASSTPGPAFF.

The chain carries TRBV7-3 and TRBJ2-3, with 9 bases lining up with TRBD2. The CDR3 is made up of 15 amino acids. Germline V gene data show CDR1 as SGHTA and CDR2 as FQGTGA. The trim removed 5 bases at V and 5 bases at J, leaving 8 bases unmatched. CDR3 in amino acids: CASSRIAGELDTQYF. The CDR3 bases are TGTGCCAGCAGCCGGATAGCGGGGGAACTAGATACGCAGTATTTT.

This clone is termed medium-sized. The chain links TRBV5-1 to TRBJ2-7; no reliable D call. Germline V gene data show CDR1 as SGHRS and CDR2 as YFSETQ. CDR3 length equals 13 residues. With 0 bases removed from V and 4 bases from J, the gap between germline ends came to 8 bases. The CDR3 nucleotides are TGCGCCAGCAGCTTGGGGGCCTCGTACGAGCAGTACTTC. This translates into CASSLGASYEQYF. Variable domain in full (rest from reference TRBV5-1 and TRBJ2-7): KAGVTQTPRYLIKTRGQQVTLSCSPISGHRSVSWYQQTPGQGLQFLFEYFSETQRNKGNFPGRFSGRQFSNSRSEMNVSTLELGDSALYLCASSLGASYEQYFGPGTRLTVT.

The chain is built from TRBV4-3 and TRBJ1-6, with D uncertain. The germline V gene encodes CDR1 LGHNA and CDR2 YSLEER. The ends were cut back, 0 bases at V and 8 bases at J, with 5 bases in the middle. This CDR3 has 13 amino acids. The CDR3 sequence is CASSQDRDSPLHF. In nucleotides, the CDR3 is TGCGCCAGCAGCCAAGATCGGGATTCACCCCTCCACTTT.

The chain has TRBV7-9 and TRBJ2-3; TRBD2 aligns across 8 bases. The ends lost 5 bases at V and 9 bases at J; junction bases unmatched: 4. This CDR3 comprises 12 residues. The germline CDR1 and CDR2 sequences are SEHNR and FQNEAQ (reference sequence). CDR3 DNA: TGTGCCAGCAGCGAAACTAGCGGAACGCAGTATTTT. Residues: CASSETSGTQYF. Using reference TRBV7-9 and TRBJ2-3 for the parts outside the CDR3, the full variable domain is DTGVSQNPRHKITKRGQNVTFRCDPISEHNRLYWYRQTLGQGPEFLTYFQNEAQLEKSRLLSDRFSAERPKGSFSTLEIQRTEQGDSAMYLCASSETSGTQYFGPGTRLTVL.

Notes on this clone: A much more abundant neighbour one base away suggests this may be a read error. The rearrangement uses TRBV6-5 and TRBJ1-1; weak D call: TRBD1 (6 bases). Germline CDR1 and CDR2: MNHEY and SVGAGI. Trimming stripped 4 bases from V and 1 base from J, with 7 bases between. The length of the CDR3 is 13 residues. CDR3 in DNA: TGTGCCAGCAGTTTAGGGGGGAACACTGAAGCTTTCTTT. Residues: CASSLGGNTEAFF.

Only one count was recorded for this clone. The V and J genes are TRBV4-2 and TRBJ1-1, with no clear D. Trimming pared 0 bases from V and 8 bases from J, leaving 4 bases between. The CDR3 runs 11 residues. The V gene's germline CDR1 is LGHNA and CDR2 YNFKEQ. This CDR3 reads CASSQDREAFF. CDR3 sequence (DNA): TGTGCCAGCAGCCAAGATAGAGAAGCTTTCTTT.

V and J are TRBV30 and TRBJ2-5, with TRBD2 matching over 7 bases. The V segment lost 4 bases and the J segment 5 bases; nucleotides outside the gene matches: 16. The CDR3 has 16 residues. Germline CDR1 reads GTSNPN; CDR2 reads SVGIG (reference sequence). The chain's CDR3 is CAWNMGSAGEVETQYF. As DNA, the CDR3 is TGTGCCTGGAATATGGGGAGCGCGGGGGAGGTGGAGACCCAGTACTTC.

The V gene is TRBV27, the J gene TRBJ1-2; tentative D call: TRBD1 (6 bases). The V gene lost 6 bases and the J gene lost 5 bases, with 19 bases spanning the gap. This CDR3 spans 15 amino acids. From germline, CDR1 is MNHEY and CDR2 SMNVEV (reference sequence). CDR3 in amino acids: CASRDQGNSYYGYTF. CDR3 sequence (DNA): TGTGCCAGCAGAGACCAGGGGAATTCCTATTATGGCTACACCTTC.

On this clone itself: The sample contains more than one DNA sequence encoding this CDR3. The chain uses TRBV9 and TRBJ2-5; D is perhaps TRBD2 (6 bases). With 4 bases removed from V and 4 bases from J, the gap between germline ends came to 11 bases. The CDR3 totals 13 residues. The germline gives CDR1 SGDLS, CDR2 YYNGEE. The chain's CDR3 is CASSLTRGETQYF. CDR3 DNA: TGTGCCAGCAGCCTTACGCGGGGAGAGACCCAGTACTTC.

The V and J genes are TRBV6-6 and TRBJ2-3; D is unclear. The CDR3 extends over 15 amino acids. Germline CDR1 and CDR2: MNHNY and SVGAGI (reference sequence). Trimming left V 2 bases short and J 0 bases short, with 9 bases between. The CDR3 region has the DNA TGTGCCAGCAGTTACCAAGCGATTAGCACAGATACGCAGTATTTT. As protein: CASSYQAISTDTQYF.

The gene calls are TRBV10-3 and TRBJ2-2; D possibly corresponds to TRBD1 (5 bases). The CDR3 has 15 amino acids. Germline-derived CDR1 and CDR2 are ENHRY and SYGVKD. Deletions cut 5 bases from V and 0 bases from J, with 10 bases between. Here the CDR3 DNA reads TGTGCCATCAGTTCAGGGTCCTCGAACACCGGGGAGCTGTTTTTT. Translating gives CAISSGSSNTGELFF.

The V gene is TRBV30, the J gene TRBJ1-5, with D tentatively TRBD1 (5 bases). The germline gives CDR1 GTSNPN, CDR2 SVGIG (reference sequence). The CDR3 has 15 amino acids. The V and J ends lost 3 bases and 4 bases respectively, with 16 bases between them. For the CDR3, the DNA is TGTGCCTGGAGCGATTCGTGGACAAGGAATCAGCCCCAGCATTTT. This gives the protein CAWSDSWTRNQPQHF. Looking up the rest from reference TRBV30 and TRBJ1-5 gives the full variable domain: SQTIHQWPATLVQPVGSPLSLECTVEGTSNPNLYWYRQAAGRGLQLLFYSVGIGQISSEVPQNLSASRPQDRQFILSSKKLLLSDSGFYLCAWSDSWTRNQPQHFGDGTRLSIL.

This clone was found once. The chain uses TRBV9 and TRBJ2-1, with a tentative D call TRBD1 (6 bases). CDR3 size: 12 residues. Germline assignment: CDR1 SGDLS and CDR2 YYNGEE. V lost 0 bases and J lost 8, with 6 bases in between. The CDR3 spells CASSVEGDEQFF. CDR3 DNA sequence: TGTGCCAGCAGCGTAGAGGGGGATGAGCAGTTCTTC.

V and J are TRBV13 and TRBJ1-2; the match to TRBD1 covers 10 bases. This CDR3 has 17 amino acids. Germline trimming cut 4 bases from V and 3 bases from J; bases unmatched to any gene: 11. Germline values: CDR1 PRHDT, CDR2 FYEKMQ (reference sequence). CDR3 in amino acids: CASSSRNRQGADYGYTF. Written as DNA, the CDR3 is TGTGCCAGCAGCTCTAGAAACAGACAGGGGGCGGACTATGGCTACACCTTC.

The chain recombines TRBV7-2 with TRBJ2-3, with D maybe TRBD2 (7 bases). V lost 9 bases, J lost 5 bases, and 9 bases lay in between. The CDR3 has 11 residues. CDR1 SGHTA and CDR2 FQGNSA come from the germline V gene. The CDR3 coding sequence is TGTGCCAGTAGGGGGGGAGATACGCAGTATTTT. Protein product: CASRGGDTQYF.

This chain joins TRBV30 and TRBJ1-5; TRBD1 matches at 9 bases. V shed 0 bases and J 7 bases; nucleotides not matched to a gene: 7. This CDR3 has 15 residues. Germline V gene data show CDR1 as GTSNPN and CDR2 as SVGIG (reference sequence). DNA for the CDR3: TGTGCCTGGAGTGTTTTTGGGACAGGGAAACAGCCCCAGCATTTT. Translated: CAWSVFGTGKQPQHF.